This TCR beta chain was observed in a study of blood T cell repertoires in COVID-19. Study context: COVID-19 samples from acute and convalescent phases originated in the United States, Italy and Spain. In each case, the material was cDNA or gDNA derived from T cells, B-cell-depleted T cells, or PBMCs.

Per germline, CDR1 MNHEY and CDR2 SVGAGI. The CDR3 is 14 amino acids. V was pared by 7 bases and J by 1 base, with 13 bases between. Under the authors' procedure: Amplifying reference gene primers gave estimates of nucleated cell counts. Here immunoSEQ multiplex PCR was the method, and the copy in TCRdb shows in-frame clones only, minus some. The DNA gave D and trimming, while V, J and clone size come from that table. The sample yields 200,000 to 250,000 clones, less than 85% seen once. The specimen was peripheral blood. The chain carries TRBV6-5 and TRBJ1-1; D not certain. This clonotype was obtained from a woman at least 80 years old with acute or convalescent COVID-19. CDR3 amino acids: CASKPVTGNTEAFF. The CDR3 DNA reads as TGTGCCAGCAAGCCCGTGACGGGGAACACTGAAGCTTTCTTT.